This TCR beta chain was sequenced in a study of blood T cell repertoires in COVID-19. Only in-frame clones appear in the TCRdb table, and some are missing; sequencing was by immunoSEQ multiplex PCR. The data contain around 130,000 clones, roughly 89% of them singletons. Germline CDR1 reads MNHEY; CDR2 reads SVGEGT. The CDR3 sequence is 16 residues long. Between the trimmed V and J ends, which lost 0 bases and 4 bases, there was a span of 12 bases. This chain links TRBV6-2 or TRBV6-3 with TRBJ2-2, with a possible D match to TRBD1 (5 bases). The sequence was obtained from a man in his forties or fifties with active or convalescent COVID-19. The sequencing sample was made of peripheral blood. The DNA for the CDR3 is TGTGCCAGCAGTTACTCGGTAGGGGTCGGCACCGGGGAGCTGTTTTTT. It yields the protein CASSYSVGVGTGELFF.